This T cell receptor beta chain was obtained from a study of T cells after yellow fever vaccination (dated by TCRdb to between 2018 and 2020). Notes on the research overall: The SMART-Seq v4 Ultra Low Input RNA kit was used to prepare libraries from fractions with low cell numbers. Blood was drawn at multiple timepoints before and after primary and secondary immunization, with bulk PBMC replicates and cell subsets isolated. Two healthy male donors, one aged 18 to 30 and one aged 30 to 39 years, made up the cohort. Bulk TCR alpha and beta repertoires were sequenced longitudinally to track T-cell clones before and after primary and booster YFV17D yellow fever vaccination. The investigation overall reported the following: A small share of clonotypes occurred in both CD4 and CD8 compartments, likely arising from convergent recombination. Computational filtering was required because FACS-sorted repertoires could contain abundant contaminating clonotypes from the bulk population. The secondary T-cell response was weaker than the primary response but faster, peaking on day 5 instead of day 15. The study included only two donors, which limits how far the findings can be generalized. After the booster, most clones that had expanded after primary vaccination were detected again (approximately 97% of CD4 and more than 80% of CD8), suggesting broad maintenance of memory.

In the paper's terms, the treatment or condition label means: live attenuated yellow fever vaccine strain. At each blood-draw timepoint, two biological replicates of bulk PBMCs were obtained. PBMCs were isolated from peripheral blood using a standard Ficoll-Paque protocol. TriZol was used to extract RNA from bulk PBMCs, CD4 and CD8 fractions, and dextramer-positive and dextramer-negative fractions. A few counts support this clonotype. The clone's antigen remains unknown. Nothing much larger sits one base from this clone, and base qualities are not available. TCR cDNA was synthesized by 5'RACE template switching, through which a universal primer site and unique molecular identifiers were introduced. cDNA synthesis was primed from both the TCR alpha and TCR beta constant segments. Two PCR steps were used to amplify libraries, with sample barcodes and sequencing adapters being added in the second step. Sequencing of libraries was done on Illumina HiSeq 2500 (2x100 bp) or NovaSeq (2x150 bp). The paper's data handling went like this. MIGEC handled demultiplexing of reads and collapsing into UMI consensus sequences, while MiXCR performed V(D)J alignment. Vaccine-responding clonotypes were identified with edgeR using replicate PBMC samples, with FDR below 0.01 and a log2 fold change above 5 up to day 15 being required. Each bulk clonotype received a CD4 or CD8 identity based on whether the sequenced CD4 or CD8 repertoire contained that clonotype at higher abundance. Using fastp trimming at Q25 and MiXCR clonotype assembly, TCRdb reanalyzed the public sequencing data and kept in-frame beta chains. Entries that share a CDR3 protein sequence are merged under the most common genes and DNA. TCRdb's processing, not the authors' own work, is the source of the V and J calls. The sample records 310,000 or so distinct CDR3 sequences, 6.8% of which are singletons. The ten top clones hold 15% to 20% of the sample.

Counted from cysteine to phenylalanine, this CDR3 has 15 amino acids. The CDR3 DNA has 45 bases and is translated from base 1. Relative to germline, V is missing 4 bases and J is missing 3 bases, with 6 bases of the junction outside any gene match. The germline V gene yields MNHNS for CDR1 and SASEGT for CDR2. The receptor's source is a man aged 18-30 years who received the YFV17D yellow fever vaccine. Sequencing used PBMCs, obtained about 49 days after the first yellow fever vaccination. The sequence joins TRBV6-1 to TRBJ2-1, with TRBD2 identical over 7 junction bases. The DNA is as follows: TGTGCCAGCAGTGTCAGGATAGCGGGCTACAATGAGCAGTTCTTC. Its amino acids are CASSVRIAGYNEQFF.